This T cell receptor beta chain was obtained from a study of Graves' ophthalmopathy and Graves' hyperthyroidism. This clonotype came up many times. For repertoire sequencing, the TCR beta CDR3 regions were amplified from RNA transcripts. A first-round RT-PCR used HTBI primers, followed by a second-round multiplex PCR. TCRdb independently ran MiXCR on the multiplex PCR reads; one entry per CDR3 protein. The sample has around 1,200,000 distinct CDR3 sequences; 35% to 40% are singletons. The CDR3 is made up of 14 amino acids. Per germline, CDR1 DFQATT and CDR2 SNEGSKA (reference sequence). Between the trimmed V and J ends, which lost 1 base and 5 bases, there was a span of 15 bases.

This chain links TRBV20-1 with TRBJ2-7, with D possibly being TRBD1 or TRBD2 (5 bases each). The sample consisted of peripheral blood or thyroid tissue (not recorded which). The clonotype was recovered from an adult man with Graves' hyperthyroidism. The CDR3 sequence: CSARVVGAGHEQYF. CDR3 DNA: TGCAGTGCTAGAGTCGTCGGGGCTGGGCACGAGCAGTACTTC.